A single sample gave rise to the 12 T cell receptor beta chains below, sequenced in a study of T-cell reconstitution after alpha-beta-depleted transplantation in children. Molecular barcoding with unique molecular identifiers was used for the TCRbeta library. From the PCR reads, TCRdb called clonotypes with MiXCR, one entry per CDR3 protein. The sample shows approximately 500,000 distinct CDR3 sequences, more than 20% of them seen only once. The material sequenced was PBMCs, taken before TCRalphabeta/CD19-depleted stem cell transplant. These receptor sequences come from a boy in the first two years of life with Wiskott-Aldrich syndrome, due to receive a stem cell transplant.

This chain joins TRBV5-1 and TRBJ2-7; D unresolved. The CDR3 is made up of 14 amino acids. The ends were cut back, 1 base at V and 0 bases at J, with 8 bases in the middle. Germline V lookup: CDR1 SGHRS, CDR2 YFSETQ. DNA of the CDR3: TGCGCCAGCAGCTTGAAGGGCGTCTCCTACGAGCAGTACTTC. Residues: CASSLKGVSYEQYF.

This chain links TRBV20-1 with TRBJ1-4; D call uncertain. Between the trimmed V and J ends, which lost 6 bases and 0 bases, there was a span of 11 bases. The germline CDR1 and CDR2 sequences are DFQATT and SNEGSKA (reference sequence). This CDR3 spans 14 amino acids. CDR3: CSARTIATNEKLFF. As DNA, the CDR3 is TGCAGTGCGAGGACGATTGCAACTAATGAAAAACTGTTTTTT.

This chain joins TRBV30 and TRBJ2-7; TRBD1 agrees at 8 bases. This CDR3 comprises 12 residues. Trimming cost V 3 bases and J 7 bases; bases outside gene matches: 5. The germline CDR1 and CDR2 sequences are GTSNPN and SVGIG (reference sequence). The CDR3 nucleotides are TGTGCCTGGAGCCGGACAGGGCATGAGCAGTACTTC. Translation gives CAWSRTGHEQYF.

This clonotype was detected a few times. The V call is TRBV5-1, the J call TRBJ2-4; TRBD2 is a possible D gene (7 bases). This CDR3 has 14 residues. V was shortened by 3 bases and J by 7 bases, with 14 bases between the two germline ends. Germline V gene data show CDR1 as SGHRS and CDR2 as YFSETQ. The CDR3 loop reads CASSWGGAGNIQYF. CDR3 bases: TGCGCCAGCAGCTGGGGGGGGGCAGGGAACATTCAGTACTTC. Full variable domain (outside the CDR3, taken from reference TRBV5-1 and TRBJ2-4): KAGVTQTPRYLIKTRGQQVTLSCSPISGHRSVSWYQQTPGQGLQFLFEYFSETQRNKGNFPGRFSGRQFSNSRSEMNVSTLELGDSALYLCASSWGGAGNIQYFGAGTRLSVL.

This clonotype occurred a few times. The chain employs TRBV20-1 and TRBJ1-1, with D perhaps TRBD1 (5 bases). V was clipped by 8 bases and J by 1 base, with 8 bases between them. Germline CDR1 and CDR2: DFQATT and SNEGSKA (reference sequence). There are 11 residues in the CDR3. The CDR3 reads CSLTENTEAFF. DNA of the CDR3: TGCAGTTTGACAGAGAACACTGAAGCTTTCTTT.

The V gene is TRBV27, the J gene TRBJ2-5; 8 nucleotides agree with TRBD1. From germline, CDR1 is MNHEY and CDR2 SMNVEV (reference sequence). The CDR3 extends over 15 amino acids. V was clipped by 7 bases and J by 4 bases; unmatched bases: 11. The CDR3 loop reads CASKGQGAPVETQYF. Here the CDR3 DNA reads TGTGCCAGCAAAGGGCAGGGGGCACCGGTAGAGACCCAGTACTTC.

DNA of the CDR3: TGCAGCGTTGATTCCCTCCGGGGAAATGAGCAGTTCTTC. This sequence encodes CSVDSLRGNEQFF. The rearrangement joins TRBV29-1 to TRBJ2-1; TRBD2 might be the D (5 bases). Trimming pared 3 bases from V and 7 bases from J, leaving 13 bases between. Looked up from germline, CDR1 is SQVTM and CDR2 is ANQGSEA. This CDR3 is 13 amino acids long.

This sequence joins TRBV5-1 and TRBJ2-2; 9 bases line up with TRBD2. There are 15 residues in the CDR3. The ends lost 2 bases at V and 5 bases at J; junction bases unmatched: 4. From germline, CDR1 is SGHRS and CDR2 YFSETQ. CDR3 amino acids: CASSFSGSRTGELFF. CDR3 nucleotide sequence: TGCGCCAGCAGCTTTAGCGGGAGTAGAACCGGGGAGCTGTTTTTT.

The chain recombines TRBV6-2 or TRBV6-3 with TRBJ2-1; 13 bases map to TRBD2. This CDR3 has 16 residues. The ends lost 6 bases at V and 7 bases at J; junction bases unmatched: 9. CDR1 is MNHEY and CDR2 is SVGEGT in the germline V gene. The CDR3 here is CASSKLAGGPGNEQFF. CDR3 bases: TGTGCCAGCAGCAAACTAGCGGGAGGGCCGGGGAATGAGCAGTTCTTC.

This clonotype was seen a handful of times. CDR3 amino acids: CASRTRLTNTEAFF. DNA for the CDR3: TGTGCCAGCAGGACGAGGCTGACGAACACTGAAGCTTTCTTT. The rearrangement links TRBV6-5 to TRBJ1-1, with D unresolved. CDR1 and CDR2 (germline): MNHEY, SVGAGI. The V gene lost 6 bases and the J gene lost 1 base, with 12 bases spanning the gap. CDR3 size: 14 residues.

The chain is built from TRBV28 and TRBJ2-7; no reliable D call. The CDR3 spans 12 residues. V was clipped by 8 bases and J by 3 bases, with 11 bases between them. CDR1 and CDR2 (germline): MDHEN, SYDVKM. CDR3 loop: CASSGPFYEQYF. In nucleotides, the CDR3 is TGTGCCAGCTCGGGTCCCTTCTACGAGCAGTACTTC.

The V gene is TRBV12-3 or TRBV12-4, the J gene TRBJ1-6; D is ambiguous. The V end was cut by 2 bases, the J end by 0 bases, with 11 bases between. CDR3 length equals 17 residues. The CDR3 region has the DNA TGTGCCAGCAGTTTAAAGGAGACGAGCTCCTATAATTCACCCCTCCACTTT. Residues: CASSLKETSSYNSPLHF.